Following are 15 T cell receptor beta chains from one sample sequenced in a study of CD8+CD57+ T cells in acquired aplastic anemia. TCR beta VDJ and CDR3 profiles were obtained from a genomic DNA template. TCRdb re-analysed the reads in MiXCR, keeping a single row per CDR3 protein. This sample has 150,000 to 200,000 distinct CDR3 sequences, with 40% to 55% found just once. Patients sequenced had flow cytometry evidence of CD8+CD57+ cell expansion. The source material was sorted CD4+, CD8+, or CD8+CD57+ T cells (not recorded which) from PBMCs. The receptors were gathered from a human donor with aplastic anemia.

The chain combines TRBV19 with TRBJ1-1, with D possibly being TRBD1 (5 bases). Trimming stripped 1 base from V and 8 bases from J, with 14 bases between. Germline loops: CDR1 LNHDA, CDR2 SQIVND (reference sequence). This CDR3 region has 14 residues. The CDR3 protein is CASSIVTGGGEAFF. Here the CDR3 DNA reads TGTGCCAGTAGTATAGTTACGGGGGGGGGAGAAGCTTTCTTT.

The chain uses TRBV6-1 and TRBJ2-7, with a possible D match to TRBD2 (6 bases). Gene TRBJ2-5 matches the end of the DNA better, so the J call may be wrong. This CDR3 region has 12 residues. The germline CDR1 and CDR2 sequences are MNHNS and SASEGT. The CDR3 bases are TGTGCCGCGGGCGGGACCCAAGAGACCCAGTACTTC. This sequence encodes CAAGGTQETQYF.

J is TRBJ2-7 and V is TRBV24-1; D not resolved. The CDR3 contains 11 residues. Germline loops: CDR1 KGHDR, CDR2 SFDVKD. The V end lost 5 bases, the J end lost 4 bases, and 5 bases lay between the germline ends. CDR3 sequence (DNA): TGTGCCACCAGTGCAGGTTACGAGCAGTACTTC. Amino acid sequence: CATSAGYEQYF.

CDR3 coding DNA: TGCGCCAGCAGCCAAGGGTCTGGACAGCCCCAGCATTTT. Amino acids: CASSQGSGQPQHF. This chain links TRBV4-3 with TRBJ1-5, with no clear D. Trimming left V 1 base short and J 7 bases short, with 8 bases between. The CDR3 spans 13 residues. CDR1 is LGHNA and CDR2 is YSLEER in the germline V gene.

The chain recombines TRBV12-3 or TRBV12-4 with TRBJ2-5; possible D gene TRBD2, 6 bases. The length of the CDR3 is 14 residues. The V end lost 5 bases, the J end lost 2 bases, and 12 bases lay between the germline ends. In nucleotides, the CDR3 is TGTGCCAGCAGTGAACTGCGGGGACAAGAGACCCAGTACTTC. It yields the protein CASSELRGQETQYF.

This clonotype was detected many times. CDR3 in amino acids: CASSVAGEVRNTQYF. As DNA, the CDR3 is TGTGCCAGCAGCGTAGCTGGGGAGGTTCGTAATACGCAGTATTTT. The rearrangement joins TRBV9 to TRBJ2-3, with D perhaps TRBD2 (6 bases). The CDR3 is 15 residues long. Trimming shortened V by 0 bases and J by 7 bases, and 15 bases separated the two germline ends. Germline V gives CDR1 SGDLS, CDR2 YYNGEE.

This clonotype was seen many times. The J gene is TRBJ2-3, the V gene TRBV7-2; D may be TRBD1 or TRBD2 (6 bases each). CDR1 and CDR2 (germline): SGHTA, FQGNSA. CDR3 size: 14 residues. V lost 5 bases to trimming and J lost 2 bases, with 11 bases between them. This CDR3 reads CASSPGATTDTQYF. The CDR3, as DNA: TGTGCCAGCAGCCCGGGGGCCACCACAGATACGCAGTATTTT. The complete variable domain, with remaining parts taken from reference TRBV7-2 and TRBJ2-3, reads GAGVSQSPSNKVTEKGKDVELRCDPISGHTALYWYRQSLGQGLEFLIYFQGNSAPDKSGLPSDRFSAERTGGSVSTLTIQRTQQEDSAVYLCASSPGATTDTQYFGPGTRLTVL.

This clonotype was seen many times. The V gene is TRBV6-1, the J gene TRBJ2-7; D ambiguous. Germline V gene data show CDR1 as MNHNS and CDR2 as SASEGT. V lost 6 bases and J lost 0, with 9 bases in between. There are 13 residues in the CDR3. The CDR3 DNA follows: TGTGCCAGCAGCACCGGGCCCTCCTACGAGCAGTACTTC. It codes for CASSTGPSYEQYF.

This clonotype occurred many times. The chain has TRBV6-1 and TRBJ2-7, with D possibly being TRBD1 or TRBD2 (5 bases each). The germline CDR1 and CDR2 sequences are MNHNS and SASEGT. Trimming cost V 5 bases and J 0 bases, with 17 bases left between them. This CDR3 has 16 residues. CDR3 sequence reads: CASSRHGTPVSYEQYV. The CDR3 DNA follows: TGTGCCAGCAGTCGCCACGGGACGCCCGTCTCCTACGAGCAGTACGTC.

The chain uses TRBV6-5 and TRBJ1-2; the D is unclear. V dropped 2 bases and J dropped 4 bases, with 14 bases sitting between them. The CDR3 has 15 amino acids. Germline-derived CDR1 and CDR2 are MNHEY and SVGAGI. The chain's CDR3 is CASSYDLLGSYGYTF. The CDR3 region has the DNA TGTGCCAGCAGTTACGACTTGCTGGGCAGCTATGGCTACACCTTC.

The CDR3 loop reads CATSRGTAPRTQYF. The CDR3 DNA sequence: TGTGCCACCAGCAGAGGGACGGCCCCTCGGACCCAGTACTTC. This rearrangement joins TRBV15 to TRBJ2-5; D call uncertain. From germline, CDR1 is LNHNV and CDR2 YYDKDF (reference sequence). This CDR3 is built from 14 residues. Trimming took 1 base from V and 7 from J, leaving 13 bases between them.

The chain has TRBV12-3 or TRBV12-4 and TRBJ1-5; D might be TRBD1 (6 bases). This CDR3 has 16 amino acids. Trimming stripped 0 bases from V and 2 bases from J, with 11 bases between. The CDR3 DNA reads as TGTGCCAGCAGTTTAGCCGGGGGCCGGGGCAATCAGCCCCAGCATTTT. Its protein product is CASSLAGGRGNQPQHF.

V and J are TRBV9 and TRBJ2-7; possibly TRBD2 for D (6 bases). This CDR3 contains 14 residues. CDR1 and CDR2 (germline): SGDLS, YYNGEE. The ends were cut back, 2 bases at V and 5 bases at J, with 14 bases in the middle. CDR3 residues: CASSVAPGVHEQYF. The CDR3 region has the DNA TGTGCCAGCAGCGTTGCCCCGGGGGTCCACGAGCAGTACTTC.

The chain combines TRBV7-2 with TRBJ2-7; 8 nucleotides agree with TRBD2. Germline CDR1 is SGHTA and CDR2 is FQGNSA. The CDR3 is made up of 15 amino acids. The V gene end was trimmed by 5 bases and the J gene end by 7 bases; junction bases not matched to a gene: 13. The DNA for the CDR3 is TGTGCCAGCAGCCCAGGGCCGAGCGGGAGAAATGAGCAGTACTTC. It is translated as CASSPGPSGRNEQYF.

The chain combines TRBV4-1 with TRBJ1-1; 9 bases are a match to TRBD1. Germline CDR1 MGHRA, CDR2 YSYEKL. The CDR3 is 16 residues long. Trimming took 2 bases from V and 11 from J; bases not matched to a gene: 15. The CDR3 sequence: CASSQSTGGPWVVAFF. The CDR3 region has the DNA TGCGCCAGCAGCCAAAGCACAGGGGGCCCATGGGTAGTGGCTTTCTTT.